The present entry profiles one T cell receptor (beta chain) with its context. TCRdb's copy holds only in-frame clones and misses some; the assay was immunoSEQ multiplex PCR. The repertoire table contains about 30,000 clones. This record belongs to a study of Tregs in tolerant kidney transplant recipients. Sample: CD8+ T cells from blood, taken before the transplant. The TCR sequence derives from a human donor who received a combined kidney and bone marrow transplant.

CDR3 DNA, as far as it was read: TGCAGCGTTGCGGACCAGGGGGATACG. It encodes CSVADQGDT. Given in full, the CDR3 is CSVADQGDTQYF. The V gene is TRBV29-1, the J gene TRBJ2-3, with D possibly being TRBD1 (6 bases). Read data end 3 residues before the CDR3 end; the end is taken from the germline J gene. The CDR3 has 12 residues. Germline CDR1 is SQVTM and CDR2 is ANQGSEA. The V end was cut by 4 bases, the J end by 6 bases, with 11 bases between.